This TCR beta chain comes out of a study of tumor-infiltrating lymphocytes in primary liver carcinoma. Across the whole study: Donors had hepatocellular carcinoma or combined HCC and intrahepatic cholangiocarcinoma.

As regards this clonotype: Antigen specificity is unknown. One end of the junction is discordant with germline, which a read error may explain.

Starting material of about 0.45 ug total RNA yielded TCR beta cDNA via a constant-region primer. TCR beta libraries came from three nested multiplex PCR rounds using slightly modified ARM-PCR. With TRBV1-TRBV30 forward primers and a C-beta reverse primer, the first two PCR rounds were run for approximately 10 cycles each. TCRdb called the multiplex PCR reads again in MiXCR, with one record for every CDR3 protein. Of under 130,000 distinct CDR3 sequences listed, roughly 80% were seen once; the top ten hold approximately 20%. Per the germline V gene, CDR1 is SGHVS and CDR2 is FQNEAQ. This CDR3 region has 11 residues. Study-wide points: With p = 0.039, the top-250-clone fraction in tumors significantly exceeded that in blood.

Taking about 19-32 mg of unsorted bulk tissue, the authors co-extracted RNA and DNA. No patient had received treatment, and all had chronic HBV infection. Each of the tumor samples contained in excess of 85% viable tumor cells. Sequences were obtained from liver tumor tissue from sampling region 3. Subset of the sample: tumor region T3, left-lateral pole. The chain recombines TRBV7-8 with TRBJ2-7; no firm D call. This sequence was found in a man aged 40-49 years with primary liver carcinoma and hepatitis B virus infection. The CDR3 is CANSLSYDQYF. The CDR3 coding sequence is TGTGCCAACAGCTTATCCTACGACCAGTACTTT.